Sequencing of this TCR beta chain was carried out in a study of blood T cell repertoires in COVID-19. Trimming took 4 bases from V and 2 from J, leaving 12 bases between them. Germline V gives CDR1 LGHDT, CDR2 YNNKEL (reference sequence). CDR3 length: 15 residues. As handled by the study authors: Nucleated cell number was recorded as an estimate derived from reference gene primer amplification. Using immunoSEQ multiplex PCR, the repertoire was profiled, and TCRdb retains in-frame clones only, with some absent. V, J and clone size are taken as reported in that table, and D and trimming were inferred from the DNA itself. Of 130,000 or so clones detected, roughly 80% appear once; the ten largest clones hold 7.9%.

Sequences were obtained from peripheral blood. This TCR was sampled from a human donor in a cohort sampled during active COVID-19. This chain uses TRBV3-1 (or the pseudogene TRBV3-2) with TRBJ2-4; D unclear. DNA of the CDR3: TGTGCCAGCAGCCCCTGGGCGTCCCCCAAAAACATTCAGTACTTC. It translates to CASSPWASPKNIQYF.